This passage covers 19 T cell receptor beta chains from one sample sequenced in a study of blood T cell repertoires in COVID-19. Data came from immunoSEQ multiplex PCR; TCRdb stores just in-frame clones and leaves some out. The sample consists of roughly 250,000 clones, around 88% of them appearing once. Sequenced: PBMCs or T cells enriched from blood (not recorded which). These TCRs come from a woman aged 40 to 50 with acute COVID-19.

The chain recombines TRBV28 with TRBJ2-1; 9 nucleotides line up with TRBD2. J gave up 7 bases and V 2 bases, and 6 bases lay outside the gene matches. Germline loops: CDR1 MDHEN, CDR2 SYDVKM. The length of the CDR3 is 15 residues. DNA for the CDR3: TGTGCCAGCAGTTTAGGTAGCGGGAGACTTAATGAGCAGTTCTTC. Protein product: CASSLGSGRLNEQFF.

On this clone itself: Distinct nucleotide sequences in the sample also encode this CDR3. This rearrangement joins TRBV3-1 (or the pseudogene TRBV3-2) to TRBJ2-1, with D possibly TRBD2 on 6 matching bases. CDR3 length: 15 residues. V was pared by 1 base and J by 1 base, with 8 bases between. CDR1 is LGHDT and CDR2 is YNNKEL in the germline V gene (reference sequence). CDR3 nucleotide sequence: TGTGCCAGCAGCCAAGTGGGGGGTTCCTACAATGAGCAGTTCTTC. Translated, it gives CASSQVGGSYNEQFF.

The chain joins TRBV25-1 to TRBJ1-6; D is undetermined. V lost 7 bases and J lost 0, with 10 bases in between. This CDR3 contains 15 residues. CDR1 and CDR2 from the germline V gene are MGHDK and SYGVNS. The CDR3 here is CASKSVSSYNSPLHF. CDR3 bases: TGTGCCAGCAAAAGTGTCAGCTCCTATAATTCACCCCTCCACTTT.

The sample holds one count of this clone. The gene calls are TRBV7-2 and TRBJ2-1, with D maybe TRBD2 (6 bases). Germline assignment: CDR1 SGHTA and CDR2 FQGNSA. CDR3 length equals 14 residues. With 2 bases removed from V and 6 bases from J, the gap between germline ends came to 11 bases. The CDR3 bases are TGTGCCAGCAGCTTACTACTAGCACGCAATGAGCAGTTCTTC. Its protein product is CASSLLLARNEQFF. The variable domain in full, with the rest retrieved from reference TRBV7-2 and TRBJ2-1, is GAGVSQSPSNKVTEKGKDVELRCDPISGHTALYWYRQSLGQGLEFLIYFQGNSAPDKSGLPSDRFSAERTGGSVSTLTIQRTQQEDSAVYLCASSLLLARNEQFFGPGTRLTVL.

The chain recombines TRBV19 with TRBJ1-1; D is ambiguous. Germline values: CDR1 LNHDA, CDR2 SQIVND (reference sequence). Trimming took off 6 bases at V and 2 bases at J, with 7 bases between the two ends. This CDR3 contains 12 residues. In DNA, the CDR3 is TGTGCCAGTAGCACCCTAAACACTGAAGCTTTCTTT. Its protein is CASSTLNTEAFF.

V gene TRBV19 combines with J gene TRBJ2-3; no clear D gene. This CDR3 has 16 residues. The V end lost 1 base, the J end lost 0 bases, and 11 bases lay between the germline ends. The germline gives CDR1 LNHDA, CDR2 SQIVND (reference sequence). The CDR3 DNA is TGTGCCAGTAGTATAGGGTCTGCCTATAGCACAGATACGCAGTATTTT. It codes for CASSIGSAYSTDTQYF.

CDR3 region: CASSRDGGDNSPLHF. The CDR3 DNA follows: TGTGCCAGCAGTCGAGACGGCGGGGATAATTCACCCCTCCACTTT. The J gene is TRBJ1-6, the V gene TRBV2; D gene uncertain. Looked up from germline, CDR1 is SNHLY and CDR2 is FYNNEI. V dropped 5 bases and J dropped 5 bases, with 13 bases sitting between them. There are 15 residues in the CDR3.

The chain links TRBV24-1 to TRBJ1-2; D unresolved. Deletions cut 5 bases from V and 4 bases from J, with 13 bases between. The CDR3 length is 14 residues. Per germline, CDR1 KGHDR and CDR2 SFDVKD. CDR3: CATSVRGLTYGYTF. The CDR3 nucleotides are TGTGCCACCAGTGTACGGGGTCTCACCTATGGCTACACCTTC.

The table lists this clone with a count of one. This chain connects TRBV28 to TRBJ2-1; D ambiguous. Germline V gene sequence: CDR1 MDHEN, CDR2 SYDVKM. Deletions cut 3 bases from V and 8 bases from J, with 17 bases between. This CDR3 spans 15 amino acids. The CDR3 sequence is CASSFLVRHRDEQFF. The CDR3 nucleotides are TGTGCCAGCAGTTTTCTAGTCCGGCATCGCGATGAGCAGTTCTTC.

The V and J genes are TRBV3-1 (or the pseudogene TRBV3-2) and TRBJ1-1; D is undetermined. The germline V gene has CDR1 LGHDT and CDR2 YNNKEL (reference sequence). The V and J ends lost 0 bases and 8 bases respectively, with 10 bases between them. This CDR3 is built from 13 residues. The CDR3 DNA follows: TGTGCCAGCAGCCAAGATTGGGTAGCCGAAGCTTTCTTT. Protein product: CASSQDWVAEAFF.

CDR3 residues: CSVAQTSGSSSNQFF. As DNA, the CDR3 is TGCAGCGTTGCGCAGACTAGCGGGAGTTCGTCGAATCAGTTCTTC. The gene calls are TRBV29-1 and TRBJ2-1; 12 bases are shared with TRBD2. There are 15 residues in the CDR3. Germline V gene lookup returns CDR1 SQVTM and CDR2 ANQGSEA. After removal of 4 bases from V and 13 bases from J, the junction contained 14 bases not matched to a gene.

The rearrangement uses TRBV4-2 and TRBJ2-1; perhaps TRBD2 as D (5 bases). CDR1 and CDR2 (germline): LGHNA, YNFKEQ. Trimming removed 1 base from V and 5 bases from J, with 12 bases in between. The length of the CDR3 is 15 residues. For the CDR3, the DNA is TGTGCCAGCAGCCAAGGTGGGAGTTTGGACAATGAGCAGTTCTTC. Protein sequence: CASSQGGSLDNEQFF.

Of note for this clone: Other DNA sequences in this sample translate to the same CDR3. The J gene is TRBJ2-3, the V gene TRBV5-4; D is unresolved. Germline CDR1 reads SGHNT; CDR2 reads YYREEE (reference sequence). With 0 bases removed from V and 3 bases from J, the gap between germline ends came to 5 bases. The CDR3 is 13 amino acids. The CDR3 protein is CASSLAGTDTQYF. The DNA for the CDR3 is TGTGCCAGCAGCTTGGCCGGGACAGATACGCAGTATTTT.

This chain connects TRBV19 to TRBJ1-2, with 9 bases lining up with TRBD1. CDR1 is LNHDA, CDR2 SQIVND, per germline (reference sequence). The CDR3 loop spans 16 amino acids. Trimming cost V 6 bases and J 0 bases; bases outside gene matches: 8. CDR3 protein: CASRPIRDRANYGYTF. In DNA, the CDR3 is TGTGCCAGTAGACCTATTCGGGACAGGGCTAACTATGGCTACACCTTC. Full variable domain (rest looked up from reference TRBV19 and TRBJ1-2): DGGITQSPKYLFRKEGQNVTLSCEQNLNHDAMYWYRQDPGQGLRLIYYSQIVNDFQKGDIAEGYSVSREKKESFPLTVTSAQKNPTAFYLCASRPIRDRANYGYTFGSGTRLTVV.

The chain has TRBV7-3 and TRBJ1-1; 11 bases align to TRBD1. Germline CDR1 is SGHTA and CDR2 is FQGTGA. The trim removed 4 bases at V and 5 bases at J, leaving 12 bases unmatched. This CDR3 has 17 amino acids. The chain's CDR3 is CASSWTGGAEVGTEAFF. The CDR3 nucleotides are TGTGCCAGCAGCTGGACAGGGGGCGCCGAGGTAGGGACTGAAGCTTTCTTT. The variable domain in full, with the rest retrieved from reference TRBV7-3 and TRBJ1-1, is GAGVSQTPSNKVTEKGKYVELRCDPISGHTALYWYRQSLGQGPEFLIYFQGTGAADDSGLPNDRFFAVRPEGSVSTLKIQRTERGDSAVYLCASSWTGGAEVGTEAFFGQGTRLTVV.

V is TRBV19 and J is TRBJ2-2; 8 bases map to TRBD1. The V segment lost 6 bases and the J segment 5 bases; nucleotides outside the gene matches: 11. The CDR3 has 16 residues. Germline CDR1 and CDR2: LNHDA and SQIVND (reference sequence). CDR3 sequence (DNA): TGTGCCAGTAGCACGTGGACAGGGCAAGGGACCGGGGAGCTGTTTTTT. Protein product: CASSTWTGQGTGELFF.

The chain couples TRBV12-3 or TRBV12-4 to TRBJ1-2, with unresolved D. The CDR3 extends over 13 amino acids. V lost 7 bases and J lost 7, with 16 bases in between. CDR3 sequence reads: CASTSGPYSGYTF. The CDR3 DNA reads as TGTGCCAGCACGTCAGGCCCGTATTCTGGCTACACCTTC.

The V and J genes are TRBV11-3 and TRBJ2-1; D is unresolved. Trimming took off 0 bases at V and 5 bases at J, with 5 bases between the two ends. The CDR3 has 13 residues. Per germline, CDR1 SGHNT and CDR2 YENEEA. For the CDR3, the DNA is TGTGCCAGCAGCTTAGAGGAGAACAATGAGCAGTTCTTC. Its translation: CASSLEENNEQFF.

CDR3 in DNA: TGCGCCAGCAGGCCCGGGACAACTAGCACAGATACGCAGTATTTT. Protein product: CASRPGTTSTDTQYF. The chain links TRBV5-1 to TRBJ2-3; perhaps TRBD1 as D (6 bases). V was trimmed by 5 bases and J by 0 bases, leaving 13 bases between them. Germline values: CDR1 SGHRS, CDR2 YFSETQ. The CDR3 extends over 15 amino acids.